The 27 T cell receptor beta chains reported below all come from one sample, sequenced in a study of T cell changes during pregnancy in multiple sclerosis (dated by TCRdb to the late 2010s). Library preparation was by the immunoSEQ multiplex PCR assay. Here the immuneACCESS table is served through TCRdb, limited to in-frame sequences with V and J called. Missing clones are a known gap in these copies; in checked studies unresolved V genes cover under half, and the rest lacks a known reason. This sample gives roughly 80,000 clones in total; roughly 91% of them show up just once. Just over 2.5% of the sample lies in the top ten. This sample comprised peripheral blood, obtained after pregnancy. The receptors originated from a female donor in good health, enrolled as a control in a pregnancy study.

The V gene is TRBV11-2, the J gene TRBJ2-5; no firm D call. With 1 base removed from V and 2 bases from J, the gap between germline ends came to 11 bases. Germline V gene lookup returns CDR1 SGHAT and CDR2 FQNNGV. This CDR3 contains 15 residues. The DNA of the CDR3 is TGTGCCAGCAGCTTAGTCGGTCAGGTGCAAGAGACCCAGTACTTC. As protein: CASSLVGQVQETQYF.

This rearrangement joins TRBV16 to TRBJ2-3; D perhaps matches TRBD1 (5 bases). The CDR3 spans 15 residues. The germline gives CDR1 KGHSY, CDR2 FQNENV. The V end was cut by 1 base, the J end by 3 bases, with 11 bases between. The CDR3 reads CASSQFQGRTDTQYF. Here the CDR3 DNA reads TGTGCCAGCAGCCAATTCCAGGGAAGGACAGATACGCAGTATTTT.

The chain is built from TRBV5-5 and TRBJ1-5, with a weak D call TRBD1 (5 bases). The CDR3 has 15 residues. The V gene lost 0 bases and the J gene lost 7 bases, with 14 bases spanning the gap. Germline loops: CDR1 SGHKS, CDR2 YYEKEE (reference sequence). The CDR3, as DNA: TGTGCCAGCAGCTTGGACGGGCCGCAGGGCCAGCCCCAGCATTTT. Protein sequence: CASSLDGPQGQPQHF.

The chain joins TRBV27 to TRBJ2-1; weak D call: TRBD2 (6 bases). Per germline, CDR1 MNHEY and CDR2 SMNVEV (reference sequence). With 0 bases removed from V and 6 bases from J, the gap between germline ends came to 9 bases. This CDR3 is built from 14 residues. CDR3 residues: CASSLSQGGNEQFF. CDR3 in DNA: TGTGCCAGCAGTTTATCGCAGGGAGGCAATGAGCAGTTCTTC.

The V call is TRBV5-1, the J call TRBJ1-1; tentative D call: TRBD1 (5 bases). The CDR3 loop spans 11 amino acids. Trimming stripped 5 bases from V and 5 bases from J, with 7 bases between. Germline CDR1 SGHRS, CDR2 YFSETQ. This CDR3 is CASSGGTEAFF. The CDR3 region has the DNA TGCGCCAGCAGTGGGGGGACTGAAGCTTTCTTT.

This clone has only one observation. V usage is TRBV30 and J usage is TRBJ1-4, with D maybe TRBD1 (6 bases). CDR1 GTSNPN and CDR2 SVGIG come from the germline V gene (reference sequence). The CDR3 contains 14 residues. Trimming pared 3 bases from V and 7 bases from J, leaving 15 bases between. For the CDR3, the DNA is TGTGCCTGGAGCAGGGGTTTGGGTGCTGAAAAACTGTTTTTT. Encoded protein: CAWSRGLGAEKLFF. Using reference TRBV30 and TRBJ1-4 for the parts outside the CDR3, the full variable domain is SQTIHQWPATLVQPVGSPLSLECTVEGTSNPNLYWYRQAAGRGLQLLFYSVGIGQISSEVPQNLSASRPQDRQFILSSKKLLLSDSGFYLCAWSRGLGAEKLFFGSGTQLSVL.

The V call is TRBV19, the J call TRBJ2-2; a possible D gene is TRBD1 (6 bases). The CDR3 is 12 residues long. The ends were cut back, 3 bases at V and 8 bases at J, with 7 bases in the middle. Germline CDR1 is LNHDA and CDR2 is SQIVND (reference sequence). The CDR3 region has the DNA TGTGCCAGTAGTATCGGGACAGGGGAGCTGTTTTTT. It encodes CASSIGTGELFF.

The chain recombines TRBV11-2 with TRBJ1-2, with a tentative D call TRBD1 (5 bases). V dropped 1 base and J dropped 8 bases, with 26 bases sitting between them. The CDR3 loop spans 18 amino acids. From germline, CDR1 is SGHAT and CDR2 FQNNGV. The CDR3 reads CASSLAFRDGGGLRGYTF. For the CDR3, the DNA is TGTGCCAGCAGCTTAGCTTTCCGGGACGGGGGAGGGCTGAGGGGCTACACCTTC.

The rearrangement links TRBV7-9 to TRBJ2-7; the match to TRBD1 covers 7 bases. The CDR3 extends over 15 amino acids. Looked up from germline, CDR1 is SEHNR and CDR2 is FQNEAQ (reference sequence). Trimming cost V 6 bases and J 5 bases; bases outside gene matches: 13. CDR3 sequence (DNA): TGTGCCAGCAGGTCCGACAGGGAAATCTTCAACGAGCAGTACTTC. Encoded protein: CASRSDREIFNEQYF.

The chain is built from TRBV18 and TRBJ2-3, with D possibly being TRBD2 (6 bases). CDR1 is KGHSH, CDR2 LQKENI, per germline. Trimming removed 3 bases at V and 4 bases at J, with 8 bases between. This CDR3 region has 13 residues. The CDR3 DNA is TGTGCCAGCTCACCCCCGGGGGCAGATACGCAGTATTTT. It specifies CASSPPGADTQYF.

The chain has TRBV10-3 and TRBJ2-3; 8 nucleotides align to TRBD2. The V segment lost 5 bases and the J segment 3 bases; nucleotides outside the gene matches: 7. The CDR3 runs 15 residues. Germline CDR1 reads ENHRY; CDR2 reads SYGVKD. CDR3 region: CAISLNSGNTDTQYF. The CDR3 DNA reads as TGTGCCATCAGTCTGAATAGCGGGAATACAGATACGCAGTATTTT.

The chain carries TRBV2 and TRBJ2-3; maybe TRBD1 (6 bases). CDR3 length: 14 amino acids. Trimming pared 7 bases from V and 0 bases from J, leaving 11 bases between. The germline V gene has CDR1 SNHLY and CDR2 FYNNEI. CDR3 nucleotides: TGTGCCAGCAAGTTAGGGGGAAGCACAGATACGCAGTATTTT. Amino acid sequence: CASKLGGSTDTQYF.

This chain connects TRBV11-2 to TRBJ1-5, with a weak D call TRBD1 (5 bases). CDR1 and CDR2 (germline): SGHAT, FQNNGV. The CDR3 is made up of 13 amino acids. The V end lost 0 bases, the J end lost 6 bases, and 6 bases lay between the germline ends. The CDR3 sequence: CASSLDDSQPQHF. CDR3 coding DNA: TGTGCCAGCAGCTTAGATGACAGTCAGCCCCAGCATTTT.

The genes are TRBV2 and TRBJ2-5; a possible D gene is TRBD2 (5 bases). Trimming pared 5 bases from V and 3 bases from J, leaving 10 bases between. Per the germline V gene, CDR1 is SNHLY and CDR2 is FYNNEI. This CDR3 is built from 13 residues. The CDR3 sequence is CASSSLGEETQYF. The CDR3 nucleotides are TGTGCCAGCAGTTCCCTCGGGGAAGAGACCCAGTACTTC.

The chain has TRBV4-2 and TRBJ2-1; 7 bases agree with TRBD2. The V and J ends lost 4 bases and 6 bases, in that order; junction bases with no gene match: 3. Germline V CDR1 and CDR2: LGHNA, YNFKEQ. The CDR3 is 13 residues long. CDR3 coding DNA: TGTGCCAGCAGCCCCGGGGGGTTCAATGAGCAGTTCTTC. The encoded protein is CASSPGGFNEQFF.

J is TRBJ2-1 and V is TRBV4-3; TRBD2 matches at 9 bases. The CDR3 is made up of 16 amino acids. After removal of 4 bases from V and 5 bases from J, the junction contained 9 bases not matched to a gene. Germline lookup yields CDR1 LGHNA and CDR2 YSLEER. The CDR3 sequence is CASSRRPSGTDNEQFF. The CDR3 DNA sequence: TGCGCCAGCAGCCGACGCCCTAGCGGGACAGACAATGAGCAGTTCTTC.

This chain connects TRBV9 to TRBJ1-1; tentative D call: TRBD1 (5 bases). V shed 0 bases and J shed 1 base, with 10 bases lying between them. Germline V gene data show CDR1 as SGDLS and CDR2 as YYNGEE. The CDR3 is 15 amino acids. The CDR3 bases are TGTGCCAGCAGCGTAGACGGCGGGGCGAACACTGAAGCTTTCTTT. Protein product: CASSVDGGANTEAFF.

This clone is a singleton in its sample. The J gene is TRBJ1-1, the V gene TRBV7-9, with 7 bases that match TRBD1. Trimming took 4 bases from V and 0 from J; bases not matched to a gene: 5. CDR3 length: 15 residues. From germline, CDR1 is SEHNR and CDR2 FQNEAQ (reference sequence). The chain's CDR3 is CASSSYRGMNTEAFF. The CDR3 DNA reads TGTGCCAGCAGCTCCTACAGGGGCATGAACACTGAAGCTTTCTTT.

The table lists this clone with a count of one. The chain carries TRBV7-3 and TRBJ2-1; D remains unclear. This CDR3 spans 15 amino acids. CDR1 and CDR2 (germline): SGHTA, FQGTGA. With 4 bases removed from V and 9 bases from J, the gap between germline ends came to 19 bases. Here the CDR3 DNA reads TGTGCCAGCAGCTCAAATGGTAGGAGCAACGTTGAGCAGTTCTTC. It translates to CASSSNGRSNVEQFF.

The chain recombines TRBV28 with TRBJ2-7; TRBD2 matches 12 bases. Trimming removed 8 bases from V and 3 bases from J; junction bases left unmatched: 20. Germline-derived CDR1 and CDR2 are MDHEN and SYDVKM. CDR3 length equals 19 residues. The CDR3 sequence is CASGSRSGLAGISFYEQYF. For the CDR3, the DNA is TGTGCCAGCGGTTCTAGGTCCGGACTAGCGGGAATCAGTTTCTACGAGCAGTACTTC.

The chain links TRBV7-2 to TRBJ1-5; 8 positions agree with TRBD1. Germline-derived CDR1 and CDR2 are SGHTA and FQGNSA. The length of the CDR3 is 17 residues. The V gene end was trimmed by 2 bases and the J gene end by 1 base; junction bases not matched to a gene: 7. CDR3 sequence (DNA): TGTGCCAGCAGCTTATACAGGGGGACGAGGAGCAATCAGCCCCAGCATTTT. Residues: CASSLYRGTRSNQPQHF.

The V and J genes are TRBV7-9 and TRBJ2-3; 14 bases are a match to TRBD2. The CDR3 runs to 15 residues. Germline values: CDR1 SEHNR, CDR2 FQNEAQ (reference sequence). The V gene end was trimmed by 3 bases and the J gene end by 6 bases; junction bases not matched to a gene: 2. The CDR3 sequence: CASSFRTSGRDTQYF. CDR3 bases: TGTGCCAGCAGCTTTCGGACTAGCGGGAGGGATACGCAGTATTTT. Together with reference TRBV7-9 and TRBJ2-3, the CDR3 gives the full variable domain: DTGVSQNPRHKITKRGQNVTFRCDPISEHNRLYWYRQTLGQGPEFLTYFQNEAQLEKSRLLSDRFSAERPKGSFSTLEIQRTEQGDSAMYLCASSFRTSGRDTQYFGPGTRLTVL.

Only one count was recorded for this clone. The chain recombines TRBV27 with TRBJ1-2; tentative D call: TRBD1 (6 bases). The V end was cut by 5 bases, the J end by 2 bases, with 9 bases between. Germline V CDR1 and CDR2: MNHEY, SMNVEV (reference sequence). The CDR3 contains 13 residues. The CDR3 region is CASSNTGNYGYTF. The CDR3, as DNA: TGTGCCAGCAGTAACACAGGGAACTATGGCTACACCTTC.

The gene calls are TRBV7-9 and TRBJ1-1; D remains ambiguous. This CDR3 has 12 amino acids. The ends were cut back, 5 bases at V and 8 bases at J, with 12 bases in the middle. Germline V gene data show CDR1 as SEHNR and CDR2 as FQNEAQ (reference sequence). The CDR3 sequence is CASSPAPREAFF. Written as DNA, the CDR3 is TGTGCCAGCAGCCCTGCCCCGCGAGAAGCTTTCTTT.

The CDR3 protein is CASSPQGTSGGTDTQYF. In nucleotides, the CDR3 is TGTGCCAGCAGCCCTCAAGGGACTAGCGGGGGCACAGATACGCAGTATTTT. The V and J genes are TRBV7-9 and TRBJ2-3, with TRBD2 matching 13 bases. Unmatched junction bases numbered 6, after V lost 5 bases and J lost 1 base. The length of the CDR3 is 17 residues. Germline CDR1 SEHNR, CDR2 FQNEAQ (reference sequence). The full variable domain, completed using reference TRBV7-9 and TRBJ2-3, is DTGVSQNPRHKITKRGQNVTFRCDPISEHNRLYWYRQTLGQGPEFLTYFQNEAQLEKSRLLSDRFSAERPKGSFSTLEIQRTEQGDSAMYLCASSPQGTSGGTDTQYFGPGTRLTVL.

The J gene is TRBJ2-5, the V gene TRBV30; tentatively, D is TRBD1 (6 bases). CDR1 is GTSNPN, CDR2 SVGIG, per germline (reference sequence). The CDR3 is 14 residues long. V was clipped by 0 bases and J by 5 bases, with 13 bases between them. Here the CDR3 DNA reads TGTGCCTGGAGTGTCCTAGGGGGTGGGGAGACCCAGTACTTC. Translating it yields CAWSVLGGGETQYF.

The gene calls are TRBV6-5 and TRBJ1-2; D ambiguous. V was pared by 2 bases and J by 8 bases, with 12 bases between. The length of the CDR3 is 13 residues. Germline CDR1 reads MNHEY; CDR2 reads SVGAGI. The CDR3 region has the DNA TGTGCCAGCAGTTACAGAGGGTTTCGGGGCTACACCTTC. Its translation: CASSYRGFRGYTF.